These 8 T cell receptor beta chains were all obtained from the same sample, sequenced in a study of PD-L1 blockade in urothelial cancer. Repertoires were generated with immunoSEQ multiplex PCR, while TCRdb's copy carries only in-frame clones and drops some. This sample carries tens of thousands of clones, more than 65% of them seen once, and the ten largest clones take roughly 4%. The sample was PBMCs, taken around atezolizumab (anti-PD-L1) treatment. These receptors originate from a man between 65 and 85 years old with urothelial cancer.

The sample holds a few counts of this clone. The chain employs TRBV5-6 and TRBJ1-1; possibly TRBD1 for D (6 bases). Trimming left V 4 bases short and J 7 bases short, with 8 bases between. This CDR3 contains 11 residues. Germline CDR1 reads SGHDT; CDR2 reads YYEEEE. CDR3 nucleotides: TGTGCCAGCAGCAGGGGGATTGAAGCTTTCTTT. As protein: CASSRGIEAFF.

This rearrangement joins TRBV30 to TRBJ2-1; 13 positions match TRBD2. V lost 3 bases, J lost 5 bases, and 4 bases stayed unmatched. The CDR3 covers 15 residues. Germline V lookup: CDR1 GTSNPN, CDR2 SVGIG (reference sequence). Here the CDR3 DNA reads TGTGCCTGGAGAGGACTAGCGGGAGTAAACAATGAGCAGTTCTTC. Translating it yields CAWRGLAGVNNEQFF.

For the CDR3, the DNA is TGTGCCAGCAGTGGTGGCCCCGCTATGCGGGGGGAAAAACTGTTTTTT. It specifies CASSGGPAMRGEKLFF. The rearrangement links TRBV6-1 to TRBJ1-4; TRBD1 might be the D (5 bases). CDR3 size: 16 residues. The germline gives CDR1 MNHNS, CDR2 SASEGT. V lost 4 bases and J lost 8, with 20 bases in between.

V is TRBV2 and J is TRBJ2-3; D unclear. The germline gives CDR1 SNHLY, CDR2 FYNNEI. This CDR3 region has 16 residues. V was trimmed by 4 bases and J by 6 bases, leaving 20 bases between them. CDR3 protein: CASSGPMEHTWDTQYF. Written as DNA, the CDR3 is TGTGCCAGCAGTGGGCCCATGGAGCATACATGGGATACGCAGTATTTT.

The chain combines TRBV10-2 with TRBJ1-1; D may be TRBD1 (6 bases). CDR3 size: 17 residues. Trimming cost V 0 bases and J 1 base, with 15 bases left between them. Germline V gene sequence: CDR1 WSHSY, CDR2 SAAADI. DNA for the CDR3: TGCGCCAGCAGTGAGTCATGGGGGCTGAGGGCGAACACTGAAGCTTTCTTT. Encoded protein: CASSESWGLRANTEAFF.

Here the CDR3 DNA reads TGTGCCAGCAGCTTTACTAGCGGTTACAATGAGCAGTTCTTC. It codes for CASSFTSGYNEQFF. The chain couples TRBV7-2 to TRBJ2-1; 8 bases fit TRBD2. The V segment lost 3 bases and the J segment 4 bases; nucleotides outside the gene matches: 2. Germline V gene sequence: CDR1 SGHTA, CDR2 FQGNSA. The CDR3 has 14 residues. The whole variable domain, remainder taken from reference TRBV7-2 and TRBJ2-1, is GAGVSQSPSNKVTEKGKDVELRCDPISGHTALYWYRQSLGQGLEFLIYFQGNSAPDKSGLPSDRFSAERTGGSVSTLTIQRTQQEDSAVYLCASSFTSGYNEQFFGPGTRLTVL.

V usage is TRBV19 and J usage is TRBJ2-7; no clear D. V was pared by 0 bases and J by 0 bases, with 3 bases between. The germline gives CDR1 LNHDA, CDR2 SQIVND (reference sequence). This CDR3 region has 13 residues. CDR3 DNA sequence: TGTGCCAGTAGTATAGAACTCTCCTACGAGCAGTACTTC. Amino acid sequence: CASSIELSYEQYF. Filled out from reference TRBV19 and TRBJ2-7, the complete variable domain reads DGGITQSPKYLFRKEGQNVTLSCEQNLNHDAMYWYRQDPGQGLRLIYYSQIVNDFQKGDIAEGYSVSREKKESFPLTVTSAQKNPTAFYLCASSIELSYEQYFGPGTRLTVT.

CDR3 coding DNA: TGTGCCAGCTGCGGAGACCCTAACTATGGCTACACCTTC. It translates to CASCGDPNYGYTF. The rearrangement uses TRBV6-6 and TRBJ1-2; D not resolved. V lost 8 bases, J lost 0 bases, and 10 bases lay in between. The CDR3 is 13 amino acids. The germline CDR1 and CDR2 sequences are MNHNY and SVGAGI (reference sequence).